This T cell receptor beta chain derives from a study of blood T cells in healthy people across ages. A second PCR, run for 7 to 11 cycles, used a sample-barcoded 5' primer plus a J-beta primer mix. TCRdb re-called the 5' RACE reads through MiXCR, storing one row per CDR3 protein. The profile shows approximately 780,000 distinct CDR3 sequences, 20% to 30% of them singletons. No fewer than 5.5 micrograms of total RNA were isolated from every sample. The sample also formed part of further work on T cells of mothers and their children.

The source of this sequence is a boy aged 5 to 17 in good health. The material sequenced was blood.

The CDR3 coding sequence is TGTGCCATCAGTGTAGGCGACAACTATGGCTACACCTTC. Protein product: CAISVGDNYGYTF. The rearrangement uses TRBV10-3 and TRBJ1-2, with D uncertain. The germline V and J ends were trimmed by 4 bases and 2 bases, with 8 bases remaining between them. The CDR3 extends over 13 amino acids. Germline CDR1 and CDR2: ENHRY and SYGVKD.